A single sample gave rise to the 28 T cell receptor beta chains below, sequenced in a study of vaccination and CD4 T cells after COVID-19. As to treatment: roughly 11-day PBMC culture with coronavirus spike peptide pools or control peptides (ViraFEST assay). The Oncomine TCR Beta short-read assay sequenced DNA from cultured CD4+ T cells. TCRdb used MiXCR to reprocess the PCR reads, holding one entry per CDR3 protein. The repertoire holds under 25,000 distinct CDR3 sequences, with 26% as singletons. Their target antigens are unknown. The sample consisted of cultured CD4+ T cells from blood. The receptors here all came from a human donor with COVID-19.

The rearrangement links TRBV7-9 to TRBJ2-2, with 8 bases that match TRBD2. Germline-derived CDR1 and CDR2 are SEHNR and FQNEAQ (reference sequence). The CDR3 length is 14 residues. Trimming cost V 8 bases and J 6 bases; bases outside gene matches: 8. The CDR3 reads CASSASGGAGELFF. CDR3 DNA: TGTGCCAGCTCGGCCAGCGGGGGTGCCGGGGAGCTGTTTTTT.

This clonotype was seen more than once but under ten times. This rearrangement joins TRBV6-1 to TRBJ2-5; D is ambiguous. V gave up 6 bases and J gave up 4 bases, with 6 bases separating them. The CDR3 totals 11 residues. Germline assignment: CDR1 MNHNS and CDR2 SASEGT. The CDR3 DNA follows: TGTGCCAGCAGAACCGGAGAGACCCAGTACTTC. Encoded protein: CASRTGETQYF.

V usage is TRBV7-3 and J usage is TRBJ2-2; D may be TRBD1 (6 bases). CDR1 is SGHTA and CDR2 is FQGTGA in the germline V gene. This CDR3 comprises 14 residues. The V end lost 5 bases, the J end lost 4 bases, and 11 bases lay between the germline ends. The CDR3 is CASSQTGPTGELFF. The CDR3 DNA sequence: TGTGCCAGCAGCCAAACAGGGCCCACCGGGGAGCTGTTTTTT.

This clonotype was counted a few times. The J gene is TRBJ1-2, the V gene TRBV5-1, with D possibly TRBD1 on 5 matching bases. The CDR3 is 13 residues long. The germline V and J ends were trimmed by 4 bases and 4 bases, with 11 bases remaining between them. CDR1 SGHRS and CDR2 YFSETQ come from the germline V gene. The DNA of the CDR3 is TGCGCCAGCAGCCCTGACAGCCCCTATGGCTACACCTTC. Protein: CASSPDSPYGYTF. Complete variable domain (other parts from reference TRBV5-1 and TRBJ1-2): KAGVTQTPRYLIKTRGQQVTLSCSPISGHRSVSWYQQTPGQGLQFLFEYFSETQRNKGNFPGRFSGRQFSNSRSEMNVSTLELGDSALYLCASSPDSPYGYTFGSGTRLTVV.

The V call is TRBV7-2, the J call TRBJ2-3, with D perhaps TRBD1 or TRBD2 (5 bases each). Trimming stripped 1 base from V and 3 bases from J, with 11 bases between. Germline V gene lookup returns CDR1 SGHTA and CDR2 FQGNSA. The CDR3 runs to 15 residues. This CDR3 is CASSLDPGRTDTQYF. The CDR3 region has the DNA TGTGCCAGCAGCTTAGATCCGGGGCGTACAGATACGCAGTATTTT. Full variable domain (rest looked up from reference TRBV7-2 and TRBJ2-3): GAGVSQSPSNKVTEKGKDVELRCDPISGHTALYWYRQSLGQGLEFLIYFQGNSAPDKSGLPSDRFSAERTGGSVSTLTIQRTQQEDSAVYLCASSLDPGRTDTQYFGPGTRLTVL.

In this sample, this clonotype turned up a few times. The rearrangement links TRBV6-2 or TRBV6-3 to TRBJ2-1; TRBD2 matches 13 bases. J was trimmed by 5 bases and V by 5 bases; bases with no gene match: 6. The CDR3 is 16 amino acids. CDR1 MNHEY and CDR2 SVGEGT come from the germline V gene. The chain's CDR3 is CASSPLAGGPHNEQFF. The CDR3 coding sequence is TGTGCCAGCAGTCCACTAGCGGGGGGGCCCCACAATGAGCAGTTCTTC.

The V gene is TRBV5-4, the J gene TRBJ2-2; tentatively, D is TRBD1 (6 bases). CDR3 length equals 15 residues. V lost 4 bases and J lost 1, with 11 bases in between. From germline, CDR1 is SGHNT and CDR2 YYREEE (reference sequence). The CDR3 DNA is TGTGCCAGCAGCACCCGGGACAAGAACACCGGGGAGCTGTTTTTT. Translated: CASSTRDKNTGELFF.

The rearrangement links TRBV12-3 or TRBV12-4 to TRBJ2-5, with TRBD1 matching 8 bases. The CDR3 spans 15 residues. Trimming took 3 bases from V and 2 from J; bases not matched to a gene: 5. CDR3 in amino acids: CASSFWDRLQETQYF. CDR3 sequence (DNA): TGTGCCAGCAGTTTTTGGGACAGGTTACAAGAGACCCAGTACTTC.

This clonotype was observed a handful of times. This chain links TRBV2 with TRBJ1-1, with D uncertain. Germline CDR1 reads SNHLY; CDR2 reads FYNNEI. Deletions cut 0 bases from V and 0 bases from J, with 11 bases between. This CDR3 is built from 16 residues. The CDR3 DNA sequence: TGTGCCAGCAGTGAAGCGCCAGTACCCATGAACACTGAAGCTTTCTTT. This gives the protein CASSEAPVPMNTEAFF.

This clonotype was observed a handful of times. The rearrangement links TRBV25-1 to TRBJ2-3; 10 nucleotides match TRBD2. The CDR3 loop spans 16 amino acids. CDR1 is MGHDK, CDR2 SYGVNS, per germline. Losses at the gene ends were 3 bases for V and 6 bases for J; bases not matched to a gene: 9. The CDR3 protein is CASSDPSGGAVDTQYF. In nucleotides, the CDR3 is TGTGCCAGCAGTGATCCCAGCGGGGGGGCGGTGGATACGCAGTATTTT. Full variable domain (outside the CDR3, taken from reference TRBV25-1 and TRBJ2-3): EADIYQTPRYLVIGTGKKITLECSQTMGHDKMYWYQQDPGMELHLIHYSYGVNSTEKGDLSSESTVSRIRTEHFPLTLESARPSHTSQYLCASSDPSGGAVDTQYFGPGTRLTVL.

This clonotype was detected only a few times. The chain has TRBV6-1 and TRBJ1-6; 8 bases fit TRBD1. CDR3 length equals 17 residues. After removal of 6 bases from V and 0 bases from J, the junction contained 7 bases not matched to a gene. Germline V gene data show CDR1 as MNHNS and CDR2 as SASEGT. CDR3 in amino acids: CASRRTGPSSYNSPLHF. DNA of the CDR3: TGTGCCAGCAGGAGGACAGGGCCGAGCTCCTATAATTCACCCCTCCACTTT.

This chain links TRBV20-1 with TRBJ2-7; 9 nucleotides agree with TRBD2. V trimming: 1 base; J trimming: 4 bases; junction bases outside the gene matches: 11. Germline V gene lookup returns CDR1 DFQATT and CDR2 SNEGSKA (reference sequence). The CDR3 covers 16 residues. The CDR3 protein is CSARALSGGGAYEQYF. The CDR3 DNA is TGCAGTGCTAGAGCCCTGTCCGGCGGGGGGGCATACGAGCAGTACTTC.

The genes are TRBV10-3 and TRBJ2-7; tentatively, D is TRBD2 (6 bases). The germline V and J ends were trimmed by 4 bases and 6 bases, with 19 bases remaining between them. This CDR3 has 15 residues. CDR1 is ENHRY, CDR2 SYGVKD, per germline. CDR3 DNA sequence: TGTGCCATCAGTGTGGGGGGAGCACCTACTAGCGAGCAGTACTTC. This sequence encodes CAISVGGAPTSEQYF.

This clonotype has only a few counts. V is TRBV6-2 or TRBV6-3 and J is TRBJ2-1, with TRBD2 matching 14 bases. This CDR3 region has 17 residues. The V gene end was trimmed by 2 bases and the J gene end by 5 bases; junction bases not matched to a gene: 5. Germline V gene sequence: CDR1 MNHEY, CDR2 SVGEGT. CDR3 sequence: CASSYRLAGGRDNEQFF. The CDR3, as DNA: TGTGCCAGCAGTTACAGACTAGCGGGGGGGCGAGACAATGAGCAGTTCTTC.

V usage is TRBV6-4 and J usage is TRBJ2-3; TRBD2 aligns across 11 bases. The CDR3 runs to 15 residues. Germline V gene data show CDR1 as MRHNA and CDR2 as SNTAGT. Trimming took 4 bases from V and 3 from J; bases not matched to a gene: 3. CDR3 amino acids: CASSVLAGGTDTQYF. The DNA of the CDR3 is TGTGCCAGCAGTGTCCTAGCGGGGGGAACAGATACGCAGTATTTT.

This clonotype has a single count. The rearrangement uses TRBV18 and TRBJ1-5; the match to TRBD1 covers 7 bases. V lost 6 bases and J lost 4; bases outside the gene matches: 9. The CDR3 contains 15 residues. Germline-derived CDR1 and CDR2 are KGHSH and LQKENI. Here the CDR3 DNA reads TGTGCCAGCTCTCAGGGGGGAAGGGCGAATCAGCCCCAGCATTTT. It translates to CASSQGGRANQPQHF.

This clonotype came up a few times. DNA of the CDR3: TGCAGTGCTAGAGATCCTGGACAGGGGATGAACACCATATATTTT. Translated: CSARDPGQGMNTIYF. V usage is TRBV20-1 and J usage is TRBJ1-3, with 9 positions matching TRBD1. V was pared by 0 bases and J by 7 bases, with 7 bases of the junction left unmatched. The CDR3 sequence is 15 residues long. Per germline, CDR1 DFQATT and CDR2 SNEGSKA (reference sequence).

This chain connects TRBV11-2 to TRBJ2-5; 8 nucleotides line up with TRBD2. This CDR3 is built from 15 residues. Germline trimming cut 4 bases from V and 5 bases from J; bases unmatched to any gene: 9. Germline CDR1 and CDR2: SGHAT and FQNNGV. The CDR3 DNA reads TGTGCCAGCAGCTCCCCCGGTAGCGGGGAGGAGACCCAGTACTTC. As protein: CASSSPGSGEETQYF.

The chain carries TRBV27 and TRBJ2-2; no clear D gene. The CDR3 has 16 amino acids. The V gene lost 0 bases and the J gene lost 4 bases, with 12 bases spanning the gap. CDR1 and CDR2 from the germline V gene are MNHEY and SMNVEV (reference sequence). The CDR3: CASSLSIGPVTGELFF. CDR3 bases: TGTGCCAGCAGTTTATCGATAGGGCCGGTCACCGGGGAGCTGTTTTTT.

This chain connects TRBV24-1 to TRBJ2-5; TRBD1 aligns across 9 bases. Germline assignment: CDR1 KGHDR and CDR2 SFDVKD. The V and J ends lost 0 bases and 4 bases, in that order; junction bases with no gene match: 2. This CDR3 is built from 15 residues. The CDR3 nucleotides read TGTGCCACCAGTGATTTGGGGACAGGGCGAGAGACCCAGTACTTC. As protein: CATSDLGTGRETQYF.

The rearrangement joins TRBV29-1 to TRBJ1-4; D is ambiguous. This CDR3 is built from 15 residues. The germline CDR1 and CDR2 sequences are SQVTM and ANQGSEA. The ends were cut back, 7 bases at V and 5 bases at J, with 20 bases in the middle. Here the CDR3 DNA reads TGCAGCGATGGATTAAGACACTGGAAAAATGAAAAACTGTTTTTT. Translating it yields CSDGLRHWKNEKLFF.

This clonotype has only a few counts. The rearrangement joins TRBV11-2 to TRBJ2-1; D is ambiguous. Trimming pared 6 bases from V and 0 bases from J, leaving 9 bases between. The CDR3 totals 14 residues. Germline lookup yields CDR1 SGHAT and CDR2 FQNNGV. The CDR3 DNA is TGTGCCAGCAGAGAGTCGAGCTCCTACAATGAGCAGTTCTTC. As protein: CASRESSSYNEQFF.

The gene calls are TRBV7-9 and TRBJ1-2; no definite D call. The CDR3 sequence is 13 residues long. Germline V gives CDR1 SEHNR, CDR2 FQNEAQ (reference sequence). V gave up 4 bases and J gave up 4 bases, with 10 bases separating them. This chain's CDR3 is CASSSSDGYGYTF. CDR3 in DNA: TGTGCCAGCAGCTCCTCGGACGGCTATGGCTACACCTTC.

The V call is TRBV5-4, the J call TRBJ1-3, with D unresolved. The V end was cut by 1 base, the J end by 4 bases, with 9 bases between. This CDR3 region has 14 residues. The V gene's germline CDR1 is SGHNT and CDR2 YYREEE (reference sequence). CDR3 in DNA: TGTGCCAGCAGCTTGAAGGGTCGCGGAAACACCATATATTTT. Translated, it gives CASSLKGRGNTIYF. The full variable domain, completed using reference TRBV5-4 and TRBJ1-3, is ETGVTQSPTHLIKTRGQQVTLRCSSQSGHNTVSWYQQALGQGPQFIFQYYREEENGRGNFPPRFSGLQFPNYSSELNVNALELDDSALYLCASSLKGRGNTIYFGEGSWLTVV.

This clonotype turned up a few times. The chain is built from TRBV20-1 and TRBJ2-3; 11 bases are shared with TRBD2. This CDR3 is 14 amino acids long. Germline-derived CDR1 and CDR2 are DFQATT and SNEGSKA (reference sequence). J was trimmed by 9 bases and V by 3 bases; bases with no gene match: 8. CDR3 amino acids: CSASQLAGAVTQYF. For the CDR3, the DNA is TGCAGTGCTAGTCAACTAGCGGGGGCCGTCACGCAGTATTTT.

This clonotype was counted only a few times. The chain is built from TRBV11-2 and TRBJ2-7; D is unresolved. V gave up 5 bases and J gave up 3 bases, with 14 bases separating them. This CDR3 contains 14 residues. The germline gives CDR1 SGHAT, CDR2 FQNNGV. CDR3 bases: TGTGCCAGCAGCCCGAGCCCGGGTGGCTACGAGCAGTACTTC. This sequence encodes CASSPSPGGYEQYF.

The rearrangement joins TRBV20-1 to TRBJ2-2, with 7 bases identical to TRBD2. Germline CDR1 is DFQATT and CDR2 is SNEGSKA (reference sequence). The CDR3 is made up of 13 amino acids. The V segment lost 3 bases and the J segment 12 bases; nucleotides outside the gene matches: 10. DNA of the CDR3: TGCAGTGCTAGCGGCTGGGAGGGTATGCAGCTGTTTTTT. It codes for CSASGWEGMQLFF.

This clonotype was observed a handful of times. The genes are TRBV30 and TRBJ2-2, with D possibly being TRBD2 (6 bases). V lost 3 bases and J 0 bases, leaving 11 bases between the germline ends. Germline CDR1 is GTSNPN and CDR2 is SVGIG (reference sequence). The CDR3 sequence is 15 residues long. The CDR3 protein is CAWSGGGTNTGELFF. For the CDR3, the DNA is TGTGCCTGGAGCGGCGGAGGGACGAACACCGGGGAGCTGTTTTTT. The full variable domain, in which reference TRBV30 and TRBJ2-2 provide the parts outside the CDR3, is SQTIHQWPATLVQPVGSPLSLECTVEGTSNPNLYWYRQAAGRGLQLLFYSVGIGQISSEVPQNLSASRPQDRQFILSSKKLLLSDSGFYLCAWSGGGTNTGELFFGEGSRLTVL.